This T cell receptor (beta chain) was recorded in a study of Graves' ophthalmopathy and Graves' hyperthyroidism. Study-wide results and caveats: A majority of expanded thyroid clonotypes exceeding 0.001 frequency were likewise present in blood.

About this clonotype: What it recognizes is unknown.

Trimming took off 11 bases at V and 3 bases at J, with 14 bases between the two ends. This CDR3 contains 13 residues. Amplified material comprised TCR beta CDR3 regions derived from RNA transcripts. The workflow started with a first-round RT-PCR run with HTBI primers and then moved on to a second-round multiplex PCR. TCRdb called the multiplex PCR reads again in MiXCR, with one record for every CDR3 protein. The sample lists over a million distinct CDR3 sequences; less than 45% were seen once. This clonotype was sampled from an adult man with Graves' hyperthyroidism. The sample was peripheral blood or thyroid tissue (not recorded which). The chain couples TRBV12-3 or TRBV12-4 to TRBJ1-5; D possibly corresponds to TRBD1 (6 bases). The CDR3 DNA follows: TGTGCCGGCACAGGGAGCTACAATCAGCCCCAGCATTTT. Amino acid sequence: CAGTGSYNQPQHF.